Following are 32 T cell receptor beta chains from one sample sequenced in a study of T-cell reconstitution after alpha-beta-depleted transplantation in children. TCRbeta library preparation incorporated unique molecular identifiers. TCRdb analysed the PCR reads with MiXCR anew, one entry per CDR3 protein. The sample consists of approximately 980,000 distinct CDR3 sequences, around 30% of them appearing once. This material consisted of PBMCs, mostly from graft donor cells, taken 360 days after TCRalphabeta/CD19-depleted stem cell transplant. The receptors shown here come from a boy under two years old who had a stem cell transplant for SCID, so the T cells may come from the graft donor.

At least ten counts were recorded for this clonotype. The V call is TRBV5-1, the J call TRBJ2-7; 10 nucleotides agree with TRBD1. Unmatched junction bases numbered 6, after V lost 4 bases and J lost 2 bases. Germline-derived CDR1 and CDR2 are SGHRS and YFSETQ. This CDR3 has 15 residues. The CDR3 is CASSLTGTGAYEQYF. The CDR3 DNA reads TGCGCCAGCAGCCTCACCGGGACAGGGGCCTACGAGCAGTACTTC.

The sample holds a few counts of this clonotype. The chain carries TRBV2 and TRBJ2-2; the D is unclear. V lost 6 bases and J lost 5, with 16 bases in between. This CDR3 spans 15 amino acids. CDR1 is SNHLY and CDR2 is FYNNEI in the germline V gene. The CDR3 region is CASRSRPTDTGELFF. CDR3 sequence (DNA): TGTGCCAGCAGGAGCCGGCCGACCGATACCGGGGAGCTGTTTTTT.

This chain links TRBV4-3 with TRBJ2-6, with 8 bases aligning to TRBD1. From germline, CDR1 is LGHNA and CDR2 YSLEER. The CDR3 is 16 amino acids. V lost 2 bases to trimming and J lost 1 base; unmatched junction nucleotides: 1. CDR3 nucleotides: TGCGCCAGCAGCCAAAACAGGGGGTCTGGGGCCAACGTCCTGACTTTC. Protein sequence: CASSQNRGSGANVLTF.

J is TRBJ2-6 and V is TRBV12-3 or TRBV12-4; D is uncertain. The CDR3 consists of 17 residues. V was trimmed by 5 bases and J by 0 bases, leaving 14 bases between them. CDR3 sequence reads: CASSPEELFSGANVLTF. In nucleotides, the CDR3 is TGTGCCAGCAGTCCTGAGGAGCTGTTCTCTGGGGCCAACGTCCTGACTTTC.

This sequence joins TRBV5-1 and TRBJ2-7, with 9 bases identical to TRBD1. CDR3 length equals 16 residues. The germline V gene has CDR1 SGHRS and CDR2 YFSETQ. V lost 0 bases, J lost 2 bases, and 6 bases stayed unmatched. CDR3 sequence: CASSLAIGQGTYEQYF. The CDR3 DNA reads TGCGCCAGCAGCTTGGCCATCGGACAGGGGACCTACGAGCAGTACTTC.

The chain recombines TRBV5-5 with TRBJ1-4, with D unclear. The V end lost 2 bases, the J end lost 7 bases, and 6 bases lay between the germline ends. In germline, CDR1 is SGHKS, CDR2 YYEKEE (reference sequence). The CDR3 is 12 residues long. In DNA, the CDR3 is TGTGCCAGCAGCTTCTGGGGTGAAAAACTGTTTTTT. Its protein product is CASSFWGEKLFF. Full variable domain (remainder filled in from reference TRBV5-5 and TRBJ1-4): DAGVTQSPTHLIKTRGQQVTLRCSPISGHKSVSWYQQVLGQGPQFIFQYYEKEERGRGNFPDRFSARQFPNYSSELNVNALLLGDSALYLCASSFWGEKLFFGSGTQLSVL.

In its sample, this clonotype was seen a few times. This chain uses TRBV29-1 with TRBJ2-1; 11 positions agree with TRBD2. Germline CDR1 reads SQVTM; CDR2 reads ANQGSEA. Trimming took 3 bases from V and 8 from J; bases not matched to a gene: 9. The CDR3 runs to 15 residues. DNA for the CDR3: TGCAGCGTTGAGCTTATAGCGGGGGGGCCCCATGAGCAGTTCTTC. This encodes CSVELIAGGPHEQFF.

This clonotype came up a few times. CDR3 protein: CASSLTSLNTEAFF. As DNA, the CDR3 is TGTGCCAGCAGCTTAACCAGCCTGAACACTGAAGCTTTCTTT. This rearrangement joins TRBV7-2 to TRBJ1-1; D ambiguous. Trimming stripped 2 bases from V and 0 bases from J, with 7 bases between. Germline assignment: CDR1 SGHTA and CDR2 FQGNSA. The CDR3 spans 14 residues.

V usage is TRBV7-9 and J usage is TRBJ1-1, with D perhaps matching TRBD1 (5 bases). The V and J ends lost 1 base and 2 bases respectively, with 17 bases between them. The CDR3 is made up of 17 amino acids. CDR1 is SEHNR, CDR2 FQNEAQ, per germline (reference sequence). The chain's CDR3 is CASSLGVIREVNTEAFF. The DNA of the CDR3 is TGTGCCAGCAGCTTAGGGGTGATCAGGGAGGTAAACACTGAAGCTTTCTTT.

This clonotype was observed a handful of times. The rearrangement uses TRBV11-2 and TRBJ2-3, with D maybe TRBD2 (5 bases). V was cut by 4 bases and J by 0 bases, with 11 bases left in between. This CDR3 has 15 residues. Germline CDR1 is SGHAT and CDR2 is FQNNGV. CDR3 nucleotide sequence: TGTGCCAGCAGCTCCGAGCGGATTAGCACAGATACGCAGTATTTT. Protein: CASSSERISTDTQYF.

This clonotype was found a few times. The rearrangement links TRBV12-3 or TRBV12-4 to TRBJ2-3, with D tentatively TRBD2 (5 bases). The CDR3 consists of 14 residues. V lost 2 bases and J 2 bases, leaving 8 bases between the germline ends. The CDR3 DNA reads TGTGCCAGCAGTTTAACGGGGTACACAGATACGCAGTATTTT. It specifies CASSLTGYTDTQYF.

This clonotype was seen at least ten times. The rearrangement joins TRBV20-1 to TRBJ2-3; D unclear. Germline V gives CDR1 DFQATT, CDR2 SNEGSKA (reference sequence). The CDR3 has 15 residues. Trimming cost V 0 bases and J 2 bases, with 12 bases left between them. The CDR3 region has the DNA TGCAGTGCTAGAGATCCCACCGGGTACACAGATACGCAGTATTTT. Translating gives CSARDPTGYTDTQYF.

The J gene is TRBJ2-1, the V gene TRBV5-1; 7 bases are a match to TRBD2. Germline CDR1 is SGHRS and CDR2 is YFSETQ. The junction had 10 bases not matched to a gene; V was cut back by 1 base and J by 9 bases. CDR3 length: 15 amino acids. CDR3 sequence reads: CASSLWGGTRVEQFF. Here the CDR3 DNA reads TGCGCCAGCAGCTTGTGGGGGGGGACGCGAGTTGAGCAGTTCTTC.

This clonotype has ten or more counts. This chain connects TRBV28 to TRBJ2-1; perhaps TRBD1 as D (7 bases). V shed 3 bases and J shed 5 bases, with 20 bases lying between them. Germline loops: CDR1 MDHEN, CDR2 SYDVKM. This CDR3 has 17 residues. The CDR3: CASSFGGRGALDNEQFF. The DNA of the CDR3 is TGTGCCAGCAGTTTCGGTGGCAGGGGGGCTCTCGACAATGAGCAGTTCTTC.

Only a few counts were recorded for this clonotype. The chain links TRBV5-1 to TRBJ2-7; D tentatively reads TRBD1 or TRBD2 (5 bases each). V dropped 1 base and J dropped 4 bases, with 21 bases sitting between them. The CDR3 is 17 amino acids. Looked up from germline, CDR1 is SGHRS and CDR2 is YFSETQ. CDR3 sequence (DNA): TGCGCCAGCAGCTTGACCAACCGGGACGCCCATGGGTACGAGCAGTACTTC. Protein: CASSLTNRDAHGYEQYF. The complete variable domain, with remaining parts taken from reference TRBV5-1 and TRBJ2-7, reads KAGVTQTPRYLIKTRGQQVTLSCSPISGHRSVSWYQQTPGQGLQFLFEYFSETQRNKGNFPGRFSGRQFSNSRSEMNVSTLELGDSALYLCASSLTNRDAHGYEQYFGPGTRLTVT.

This clonotype was picked up many times. The genes are TRBV4-3 and TRBJ2-7; 10 bases agree with TRBD1. This CDR3 comprises 15 residues. Per germline, CDR1 LGHNA and CDR2 YSLEER. The V and J ends lost 0 bases and 3 bases, in that order; junction bases with no gene match: 2. The CDR3 DNA reads as TGCGCCAGCAGCCAAGATTGGGACAGGGGCTACGAGCAGTACTTC. Translating it yields CASSQDWDRGYEQYF.

The V call is TRBV4-1, the J call TRBJ2-1, with D possibly matching TRBD2 (6 bases). The CDR3 runs to 18 residues. Germline assignment: CDR1 MGHRA and CDR2 YSYEKL. V was shortened by 0 bases and J by 3 bases, with 18 bases between the two germline ends. CDR3 in amino acids: CASSQDPPQRAHYNEQFF. The CDR3, as DNA: TGCGCCAGCAGCCAAGATCCACCTCAGCGGGCCCACTACAATGAGCAGTTCTTC.

The rearrangement links TRBV12-3 or TRBV12-4 to TRBJ1-2; weak D call: TRBD1 (5 bases). With 3 bases removed from V and 5 bases from J, the gap between germline ends came to 13 bases. The CDR3 runs to 14 residues. CDR3 protein: CASSFRGEVYGYTF. As DNA, the CDR3 is TGTGCCAGCAGTTTTCGGGGGGAGGTGTATGGCTACACCTTC.

The V gene is TRBV12-3 or TRBV12-4, the J gene TRBJ2-7, with D tentatively TRBD1 or TRBD2 (5 bases each). CDR3 size: 15 residues. Trimming took off 6 bases at V and 2 bases at J, with 17 bases between the two ends. The CDR3 sequence is CASRPGTTSTYEQYF. As DNA, the CDR3 is TGTGCCAGCAGGCCCGGGACGACCTCGACCTACGAGCAGTACTTC.

DNA for the CDR3: TGTGCCAGCAGTTTAGGGACCGGGACATCTACAGGCACTGAAGCTTTCTTT. Its translation: CASSLGTGTSTGTEAFF. This chain connects TRBV12-3 or TRBV12-4 to TRBJ1-1; D possibly corresponds to TRBD1 (6 bases). V lost 1 base and J lost 4, with 19 bases in between. There are 17 residues in the CDR3.

The chain is built from TRBV6-1 and TRBJ2-3; 7 bases map to TRBD2. V trimming: 6 bases; J trimming: 6 bases; junction bases outside the gene matches: 15. This CDR3 has 16 amino acids. Germline CDR1 and CDR2: MNHNS and SASEGT. The CDR3 DNA reads TGTGCCAGCAGCCTCCCTGGGGGGGAGGTGATGGATACGCAGTATTTT. Amino acids: CASSLPGGEVMDTQYF.

This clonotype was detected many times. The chain employs TRBV9 and TRBJ2-5; 7 nucleotides line up with TRBD1. The CDR3 extends over 15 amino acids. CDR1 is SGDLS, CDR2 YYNGEE, per germline. V trimming: 0 bases; J trimming: 2 bases; junction bases outside the gene matches: 4. The CDR3: CASSVESGGQETQYF. CDR3 bases: TGTGCCAGCAGCGTAGAGTCAGGGGGTCAAGAGACCCAGTACTTC.

This clonotype has a handful of counts. The chain joins TRBV11-2 to TRBJ2-3, with 9 bases fitting TRBD2. The germline CDR1 and CDR2 sequences are SGHAT and FQNNGV. CDR3 size: 16 residues. The junction had 9 bases not matched to a gene; V was cut back by 4 bases and J by 4 bases. Here the CDR3 DNA reads TGTGCCAGCAGCTCCCCCCAGGCGGGGGGGGCAGATACGCAGTATTTT. It specifies CASSSPQAGGADTQYF. The whole variable domain, remainder taken from reference TRBV11-2 and TRBJ2-3, is EAGVAQSPRYKIIEKRQSVAFWCNPISGHATLYWYQQILGQGPKLLIQFQNNGVVDDSQLPKDRFSAERLKGVDSTLKIQPAKLEDSAVYLCASSSPQAGGADTQYFGPGTRLTVL.

This clonotype was recorded many times. This chain uses TRBV12-3 or TRBV12-4 with TRBJ2-1; 12 bases match TRBD2. The CDR3 is made up of 16 amino acids. The ends lost 4 bases at V and 4 bases at J; junction bases unmatched: 5. CDR3 in amino acids: CASSSGTSGGYNEQFF. The CDR3 coding sequence is TGTGCCAGCAGTTCCGGTACTAGCGGGGGGTACAATGAGCAGTTCTTC.

This chain uses TRBV20-1 with TRBJ2-3, with TRBD2 identical over 12 bases. The CDR3 contains 16 residues. V lost 5 bases to trimming and J lost 2 bases; unmatched junction nucleotides: 8. Germline assignment: CDR1 DFQATT and CDR2 SNEGSKA (reference sequence). CDR3 amino acids: CSALGLAGTYTDTQYF. Written as DNA, the CDR3 is TGCAGTGCTCTTGGACTAGCGGGAACCTACACAGATACGCAGTATTTT.

This clonotype was counted ten times or more. The chain recombines TRBV2 with TRBJ2-2; no definite D call. There are 15 residues in the CDR3. Trimming took off 5 bases at V and 0 bases at J, with 10 bases between the two ends. CDR1 SNHLY and CDR2 FYNNEI come from the germline V gene. CDR3 amino acids: CASSPPLSNTGELFF. The CDR3 region has the DNA TGTGCCAGCAGTCCCCCACTCTCGAACACCGGGGAGCTGTTTTTT.

This clonotype was seen only a few times. The V and J genes are TRBV20-1 and TRBJ1-1, with a possible D match to TRBD1 (6 bases). The CDR3 extends over 13 amino acids. V was trimmed by 6 bases and J by 6 bases, leaving 17 bases between them. The V gene's germline CDR1 is DFQATT and CDR2 SNEGSKA (reference sequence). The CDR3 coding sequence is TGCAGTGCAACCCCTGACAGGCCTCCTGAAGCTTTCTTT. Encoded protein: CSATPDRPPEAFF.

The V call is TRBV14, the J call TRBJ2-2; maybe TRBD2 (5 bases). Trimming took off 0 bases at V and 7 bases at J, with 9 bases between the two ends. The CDR3 consists of 14 residues. Germline CDR1 reads SGHDN; CDR2 reads FVKESK. DNA for the CDR3: TGTGCCAGCAGCCAAGATCTGAGCGGCGGGGAGCTGTTTTTT. Its translation: CASSQDLSGGELFF.

This clonotype came up a few times. This chain joins TRBV20-1 and TRBJ1-2, with 9 bases lining up with TRBD1. The CDR3 is made up of 17 amino acids. Germline V gives CDR1 DFQATT, CDR2 SNEGSKA (reference sequence). V gave up 3 bases and J gave up 0 bases; unmatched junction bases: 11. The CDR3 coding sequence is TGCAGTGCTAGGGGGTACCGGGACAGGGCTTCTAACTATGGCTACACCTTC. This sequence encodes CSARGYRDRASNYGYTF.

The V and J genes are TRBV5-6 and TRBJ2-3; D possibly uses TRBD1 or TRBD2 (6 bases each). Germline V CDR1 and CDR2: SGHDT, YYEEEE. CDR3 size: 16 residues. V lost 0 bases and J 4 bases, leaving 15 bases between the germline ends. DNA for the CDR3: TGTGCCAGCAGCTTGGGAGGGGGGAGCCGACCAGATACGCAGTATTTT. It is translated as CASSLGGGSRPDTQYF.

The genes are TRBV5-1 and TRBJ1-1; possible D gene TRBD1, 5 bases. The V end was cut by 0 bases, the J end by 7 bases, with 13 bases between. CDR1 SGHRS and CDR2 YFSETQ come from the germline V gene. The CDR3 runs to 14 residues. The CDR3 here is CASSLGPWGFEAFF. The CDR3 DNA reads TGCGCCAGCAGCTTGGGCCCTTGGGGGTTTGAAGCTTTCTTT.

This clonotype was seen a handful of times. V and J are TRBV3-1 and TRBJ2-1, with D hard to call. The V end was cut by 3 bases, the J end by 9 bases, with 9 bases between. The CDR3 has 12 residues. Germline V gene data show CDR1 as LGHDT and CDR2 as YNNKEL (reference sequence). CDR3 in amino acids: CASSQAPGEQFF. Written as DNA, the CDR3 is TGTGCCAGCAGCCAGGCCCCCGGTGAGCAGTTCTTC.